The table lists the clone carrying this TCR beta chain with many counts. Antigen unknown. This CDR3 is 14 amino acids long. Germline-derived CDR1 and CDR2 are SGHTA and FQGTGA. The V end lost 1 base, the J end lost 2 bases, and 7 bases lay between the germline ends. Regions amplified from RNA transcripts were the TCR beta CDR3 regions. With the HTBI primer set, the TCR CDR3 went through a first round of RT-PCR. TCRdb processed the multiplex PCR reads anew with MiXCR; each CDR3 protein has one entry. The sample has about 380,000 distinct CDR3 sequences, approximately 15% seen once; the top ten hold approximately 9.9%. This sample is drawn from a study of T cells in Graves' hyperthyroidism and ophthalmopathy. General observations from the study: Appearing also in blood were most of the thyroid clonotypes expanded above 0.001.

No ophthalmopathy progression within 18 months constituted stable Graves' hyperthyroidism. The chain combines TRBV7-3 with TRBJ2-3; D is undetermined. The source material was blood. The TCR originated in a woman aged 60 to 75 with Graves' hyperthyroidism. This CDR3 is CASSLRQTTDTQYF. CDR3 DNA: TGTGCCAGCAGCTTAAGGCAGACCACAGATACGCAGTATTTT.